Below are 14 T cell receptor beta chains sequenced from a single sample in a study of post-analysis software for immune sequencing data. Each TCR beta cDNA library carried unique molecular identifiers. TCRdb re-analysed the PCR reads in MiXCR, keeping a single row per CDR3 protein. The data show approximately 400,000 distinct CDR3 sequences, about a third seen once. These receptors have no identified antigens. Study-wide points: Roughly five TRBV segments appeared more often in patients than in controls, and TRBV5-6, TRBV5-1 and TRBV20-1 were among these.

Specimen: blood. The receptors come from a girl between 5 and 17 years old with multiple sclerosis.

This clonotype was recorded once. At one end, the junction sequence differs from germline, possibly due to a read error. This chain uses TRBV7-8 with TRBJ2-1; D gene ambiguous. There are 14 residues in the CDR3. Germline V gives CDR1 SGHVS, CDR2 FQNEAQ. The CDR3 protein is CTSSLEDVDNEQFF. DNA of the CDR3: TGTACCAGCAGCTTAGAGGACGTTGACAATGAGCAGTTCTTC.

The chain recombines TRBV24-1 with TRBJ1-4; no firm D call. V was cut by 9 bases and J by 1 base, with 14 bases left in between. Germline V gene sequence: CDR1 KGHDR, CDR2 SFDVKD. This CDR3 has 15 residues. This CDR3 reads CATPEGGLTNEKLFF. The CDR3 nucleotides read TGTGCCACCCCTGAGGGAGGATTAACTAATGAAAAACTGTTTTTT.

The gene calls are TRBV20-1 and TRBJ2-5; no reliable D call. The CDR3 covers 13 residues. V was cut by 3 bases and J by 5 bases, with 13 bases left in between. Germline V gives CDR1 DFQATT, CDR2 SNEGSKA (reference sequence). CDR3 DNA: TGCAGTGCTAGCCAAAAGAAGATGGAGACCCAGTACTTC. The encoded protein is CSASQKKMETQYF.

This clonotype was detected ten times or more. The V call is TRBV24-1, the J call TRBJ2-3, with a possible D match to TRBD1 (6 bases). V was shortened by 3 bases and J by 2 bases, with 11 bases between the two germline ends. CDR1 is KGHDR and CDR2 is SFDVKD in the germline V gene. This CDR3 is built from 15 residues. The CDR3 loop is CATSDSRGSTDTQYF. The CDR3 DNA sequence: TGTGCCACCAGTGATAGCAGGGGATCCACAGATACGCAGTATTTT.

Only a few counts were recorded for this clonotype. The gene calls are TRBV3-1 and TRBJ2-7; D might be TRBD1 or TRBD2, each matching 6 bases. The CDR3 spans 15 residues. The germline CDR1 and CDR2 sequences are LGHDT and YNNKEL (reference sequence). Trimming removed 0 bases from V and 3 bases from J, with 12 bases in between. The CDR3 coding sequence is TGTGCCAGCAGCCAAGATCGGGGGCAGTTCTACGAGCAGTACTTC. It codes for CASSQDRGQFYEQYF.

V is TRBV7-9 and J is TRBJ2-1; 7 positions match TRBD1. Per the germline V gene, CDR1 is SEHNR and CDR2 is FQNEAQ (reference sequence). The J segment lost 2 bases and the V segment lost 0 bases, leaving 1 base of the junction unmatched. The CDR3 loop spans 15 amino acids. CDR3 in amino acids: CASSLAGTAYNEQFF. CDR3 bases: TGTGCCAGCAGCTTAGCAGGGACAGCCTACAATGAGCAGTTCTTC.

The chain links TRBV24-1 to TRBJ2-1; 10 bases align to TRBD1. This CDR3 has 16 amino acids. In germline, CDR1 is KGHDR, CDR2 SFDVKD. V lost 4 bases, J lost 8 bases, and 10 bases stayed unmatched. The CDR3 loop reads CATSDPRQGAKDEQFF. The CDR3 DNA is TGTGCCACCAGTGACCCCCGACAGGGGGCCAAGGATGAGCAGTTCTTC.

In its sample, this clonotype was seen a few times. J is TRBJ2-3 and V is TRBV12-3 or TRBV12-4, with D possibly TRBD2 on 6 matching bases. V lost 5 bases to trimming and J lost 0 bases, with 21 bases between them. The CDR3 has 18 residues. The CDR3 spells CASSQGLGLHSSTDTQYF. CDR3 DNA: TGTGCCAGCAGTCAGGGTTTGGGACTGCACTCGAGCACAGATACGCAGTATTTT.

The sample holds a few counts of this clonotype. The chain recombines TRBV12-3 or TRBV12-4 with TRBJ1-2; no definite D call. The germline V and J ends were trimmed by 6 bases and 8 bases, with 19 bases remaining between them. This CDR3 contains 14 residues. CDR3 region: CASSQGPGLWGYTF. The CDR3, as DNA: TGTGCCAGCAGCCAAGGCCCCGGCCTCTGGGGCTACACCTTC.

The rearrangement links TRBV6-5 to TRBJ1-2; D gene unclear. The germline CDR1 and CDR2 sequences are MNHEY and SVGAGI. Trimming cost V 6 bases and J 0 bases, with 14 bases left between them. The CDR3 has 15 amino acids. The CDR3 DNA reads TGTGCCAGCAGCCTTCCGCCGGTAGCTAACTATGGCTACACCTTC. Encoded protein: CASSLPPVANYGYTF.

CDR3 DNA: TGTGCCAGCAGCCCGTCTACAGGCGTAACGGGCAATCAGCCCCAGCATTTT. Protein sequence: CASSPSTGVTGNQPQHF. The chain couples TRBV27 to TRBJ1-5, with D perhaps TRBD1 (5 bases). CDR3 length: 17 amino acids. Germline assignment: CDR1 MNHEY and CDR2 SMNVEV (reference sequence). With 6 bases removed from V and 2 bases from J, the gap between germline ends came to 20 bases.

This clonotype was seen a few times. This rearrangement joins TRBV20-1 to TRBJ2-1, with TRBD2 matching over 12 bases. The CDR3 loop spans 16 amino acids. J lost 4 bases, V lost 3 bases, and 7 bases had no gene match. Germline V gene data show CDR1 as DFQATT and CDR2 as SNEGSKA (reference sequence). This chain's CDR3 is CSARTILAGGYNEQFF. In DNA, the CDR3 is TGCAGTGCTAGGACAATACTAGCGGGGGGATACAATGAGCAGTTCTTC.

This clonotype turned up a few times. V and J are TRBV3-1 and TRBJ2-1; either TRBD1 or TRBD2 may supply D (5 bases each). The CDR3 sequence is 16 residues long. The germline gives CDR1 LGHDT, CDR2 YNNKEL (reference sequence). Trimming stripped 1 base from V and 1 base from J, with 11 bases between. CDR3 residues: CASSQVSGGSYNEQFF. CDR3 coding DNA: TGTGCCAGCAGCCAAGTGAGTGGGGGTTCCTACAATGAGCAGTTCTTC.

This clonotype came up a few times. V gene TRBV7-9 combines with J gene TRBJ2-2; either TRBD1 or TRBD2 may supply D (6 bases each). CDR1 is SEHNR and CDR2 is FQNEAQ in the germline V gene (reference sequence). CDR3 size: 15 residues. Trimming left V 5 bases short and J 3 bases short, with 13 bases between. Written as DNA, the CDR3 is TGTGCCAGCAGCCCCCCGAGGGGGGACACCGGGGAGCTGTTTTTT. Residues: CASSPPRGDTGELFF.